Listed here are 31 T cell receptor beta chains from one sample, sequenced in a study of post-analysis software for immune sequencing data. Antigens for these TCRs are unknown. Points from the study as a whole: Roughly 5 TRBV segments were significantly more frequent in patients than in controls. TRBV5-6, TRBV5-1 and TRBV20-1 were among these segments.

Researchers reported that TCR beta cDNA libraries carried unique molecular identifiers. TCRdb passed the PCR reads through MiXCR, listing each CDR3 protein once. The repertoire has some 260,000 distinct CDR3 sequences, just over 35% of them found once; the top ten carry under 5.5%. What was sequenced was blood. The receptors shown here come from a girl under 18 with multiple sclerosis.

This chain uses TRBV29-1 with TRBJ2-5, with 10 bases that match TRBD1. TRBJ2-7 explains the end of the DNA better; the J call may be wrong. The CDR3 runs to 14 residues. CDR1 is SQVTM, CDR2 ANQGSEA, per germline. The CDR3 loop reads CSVSDRGPFYEQYF. In DNA form, the CDR3 reads TGCAGCGTTTCTGACAGGGGGCCATTCTACGAGCAGTACTTC.

This clonotype was recorded at least ten times. CDR3 sequence reads: CASSLISGNQPQHF. As DNA, the CDR3 is TGTGCCAGCAGTTTAATCAGTGGCAATCAGCCCCAGCATTTT. V usage is TRBV28 and J usage is TRBJ1-5; D not certain. The CDR3 is 14 residues long. Germline loops: CDR1 MDHEN, CDR2 SYDVKM. The V end lost 2 bases, the J end lost 2 bases, and 7 bases lay between the germline ends.

Of note for this clonotype: This clone may be a read error of a much larger clone one base away. The chain is built from TRBV3-1 and TRBJ2-5; 10 positions agree with TRBD2. CDR1 and CDR2 from the germline V gene are LGHDT and YNNKEL (reference sequence). The CDR3 runs 15 residues. The CDR3 here is CDSSQGTSGTETQYF. CDR3 in DNA: TGTGACAGCAGCCAAGGTACTAGCGGGACGGAGACCCAGTACTTC.

In this sample, this clonotype turned up a few times. The V gene is TRBV4-1, the J gene TRBJ2-3; 7 positions agree with TRBD2. The germline V gene encodes CDR1 MGHRA and CDR2 YSYEKL. J gave up 0 bases and V 0 bases, and 9 bases lay outside the gene matches. The CDR3 is 18 residues long. CDR3 residues: CASSQDGSGASSTDTQYF. CDR3 DNA sequence: TGCGCCAGCAGCCAAGACGGGAGCGGGGCCTCCAGCACAGATACGCAGTATTTT.

This clonotype was seen ten or more times. The chain joins TRBV6-5 to TRBJ1-2; D ambiguous. Trimming took off 11 bases at V and 8 bases at J, with 6 bases between the two ends. CDR3 length equals 8 residues. Germline assignment: CDR1 MNHEY and CDR2 SVGAGI. For the CDR3, the DNA is TGTGCCCTAACGGGCTACACCTTC. Translating it yields CALTGYTF.

Remarks on this clonotype: This sequence may be a read error, since a much larger clone differs from it by one base. The chain joins TRBV29-1 to TRBJ2-3; TRBD1 matches 7 bases. CDR3 length: 15 amino acids. The V and J ends lost 2 bases and 8 bases, in that order; junction bases with no gene match: 13. CDR1 and CDR2 (germline): SQVTM, ANQGSEA. Here the CDR3 DNA reads TGCAGCGTTGAATCCGGGACAGAGGGGCGCATTACGCAGTATTTT. Amino acid sequence: CSVESGTEGRITQYF.

Only one count was recorded for this clonotype. This chain joins TRBV7-2 and TRBJ1-6, with a tentative D call TRBD1 (6 bases). The CDR3 is 16 amino acids. CDR1 SGHTA and CDR2 FQGNSA come from the germline V gene. Trimming removed 1 base from V and 5 bases from J, with 12 bases in between. In DNA form, the CDR3 reads TGTGCCAGCAGCTTAGAGGGGGTTATGAATAATTCACCCCTCCACTTT. Encoded protein: CASSLEGVMNNSPLHF.

The chain is built from TRBV5-1 and TRBJ2-7; D gene unclear. V lost 2 bases to trimming and J lost 0 bases, with 12 bases between them. The V gene's germline CDR1 is SGHRS and CDR2 YFSETQ. The CDR3 runs 15 residues. CDR3 amino acids: CASSLGLESSYEQYF. The CDR3 nucleotides are TGCGCCAGCAGCTTAGGCTTGGAGAGCTCCTACGAGCAGTACTTC.

In this sample, this clonotype turned up a few times. The chain combines TRBV5-1 with TRBJ1-4; D is perhaps TRBD1 (5 bases). The CDR3 runs to 16 residues. Trimming took 2 bases from V and 4 from J, leaving 15 bases between them. Germline lookup yields CDR1 SGHRS and CDR2 YFSETQ. This CDR3 is CASSFAGTFGNEKLFF. The CDR3 DNA reads TGCGCCAGCAGCTTCGCAGGGACCTTCGGTAATGAAAAACTGTTTTTT.

Details on this clonotype: Likely a read error: the CDR3 ends without its conserved phenylalanine or tryptophan. The chain is built from TRBV2 and TRBJ1-2, with D possibly being TRBD1 (5 bases). Looked up from germline, CDR1 is SNHLY and CDR2 is FYNNEI. V lost 1 base and J lost 2, with 11 bases in between. The CDR3 has 15 residues. The DNA of the CDR3 is TGTGCCAGCAGTGAAGGCGGGGCGGGGAACTATGGCTACACCTGC. Translated, it gives CASSEGGAGNYGYTC.

This clonotype was detected a few times. The chain employs TRBV29-1 and TRBJ2-7; possibly TRBD2 for D (6 bases). V was pared by 5 bases and J by 3 bases, with 14 bases between. This CDR3 is 13 amino acids long. CDR1 and CDR2 from the germline V gene are SQVTM and ANQGSEA. The CDR3: CSVRPGENYEQYF. The CDR3 region has the DNA TGCAGCGTTCGTCCGGGGGAAAACTACGAGCAGTACTTC.

This rearrangement joins TRBV7-2 to TRBJ2-2; 7 nucleotides match TRBD2. Germline V gene sequence: CDR1 SGHTA, CDR2 FQGNSA. CDR3 size: 16 residues. V lost 0 bases and J lost 4; bases outside the gene matches: 5. The CDR3 region is CASSLARGRATGELFF. DNA of the CDR3: TGTGCCAGCAGCTTAGCGCGGGGGAGGGCCACCGGGGAGCTGTTTTTT.

The rearrangement links TRBV28 to TRBJ2-5; 7 bases are a match to TRBD2. TRBJ2-7 explains the end of the DNA better; the J call may be wrong. Germline V CDR1 and CDR2: MDHEN, SYDVKM. The CDR3 consists of 15 residues. The DNA for the CDR3 is TGTGCCAGCAGTTCCCCCACGGGACTATCCTACGAGCAGTACTTC. Protein: CASSSPTGLSYEQYF.

This clonotype was counted many times. J is TRBJ2-5 and V is TRBV28; possibly TRBD2 for D (6 bases). Germline lookup yields CDR1 MDHEN and CDR2 SYDVKM. The CDR3 totals 13 residues. The V and J ends lost 6 bases and 5 bases respectively, with 13 bases between them. CDR3 in amino acids: CASSLSGGETQYF. CDR3 bases: TGTGCCAGCAGCTTGAGTGGGGGGGAGACCCAGTACTTC.

This clonotype was seen repeatedly, ten times or more. V usage is TRBV29-1 and J usage is TRBJ2-7; 8 bases match TRBD2. Germline V gene data show CDR1 as SQVTM and CDR2 as ANQGSEA. The CDR3 has 13 amino acids. Trimming removed 3 bases from V and 3 bases from J; junction bases left unmatched: 4. The CDR3 loop is CSVEVAGSYEQYF. CDR3 bases: TGCAGCGTTGAGGTAGCGGGGAGCTACGAGCAGTACTTC.

In its sample, this clonotype was seen many times. The J gene is TRBJ2-1, the V gene TRBV28; D is unresolved. CDR3 length: 15 residues. The V gene's germline CDR1 is MDHEN and CDR2 SYDVKM. The ends were cut back, 7 bases at V and 3 bases at J, with 16 bases in the middle. CDR3 DNA: TGTGCCAGCACCTCACCACCTCTCCTCTACAATGAGCAGTTCTTC. Its protein is CASTSPPLLYNEQFF.

The sample holds many counts of this clonotype. The chain carries TRBV27 and TRBJ1-5; D is unclear. The length of the CDR3 is 13 residues. Germline V gene sequence: CDR1 MNHEY, CDR2 SMNVEV (reference sequence). Trimming cost V 4 bases and J 5 bases, with 9 bases left between them. The CDR3 region has the DNA TGTGCCAGCAGTTCTTTCCACTATCAGCCCCAGCATTTT. Its translation: CASSSFHYQPQHF.

This clonotype appeared many times. The V call is TRBV5-4, the J call TRBJ2-1; D might be TRBD1 or TRBD2, each matching 6 bases. This CDR3 is built from 11 residues. V was clipped by 0 bases and J by 12 bases, with 7 bases between them. Germline CDR1 and CDR2: SGHNT and YYREEE (reference sequence). As DNA, the CDR3 is TGTGCCAGCAGCTTGGGGGGGGCGCAGTTCTTC. Its translation: CASSLGGAQFF.

As regards this clonotype: One base away lies a much larger clone, so this may be a sequencing read error. V usage is TRBV20-1 and J usage is TRBJ2-5, with D hard to call. The CDR3 length is 11 residues. Germline CDR1 is DFQATT and CDR2 is SNEGSKA (reference sequence). In nucleotides, the CDR3 is TGCAGGGCGACTGACAAAGCGACCCAGTACTTC. Translating gives CRATDKATQYF.

This sequence joins TRBV29-1 and TRBJ2-3; 7 bases agree with TRBD2. This CDR3 contains 14 residues. CDR1 SQVTM and CDR2 ANQGSEA come from the germline V gene. V lost 8 bases, J lost 0 bases, and 8 bases stayed unmatched. The CDR3 DNA is TGCAGCTTCGGACTAGGAATAAGCACAGATACGCAGTATTTT. It encodes CSFGLGISTDTQYF.

The chain recombines TRBV20-1 with TRBJ2-1, with D unclear. The germline V gene encodes CDR1 DFQATT and CDR2 SNEGSKA (reference sequence). Trimming took off 6 bases at V and 1 base at J, with 25 bases between the two ends. The CDR3 extends over 18 amino acids. CDR3 bases: TGCAGTGCGAGGACGGACGCCCATACTTTCTATTCCTACAATGAGCAGTTCTTC. It encodes CSARTDAHTFYSYNEQFF.

The V gene is TRBV14, the J gene TRBJ1-3, with unresolved D. The CDR3 contains 15 residues. The germline CDR1 and CDR2 sequences are SGHDN and FVKESK. Trimming left V 1 base short and J 0 bases short, with 7 bases between. CDR3 sequence reads: CASSQAGFSGNTIYF. The CDR3 DNA reads as TGTGCCAGCAGCCAAGCGGGGTTCTCTGGAAACACCATATATTTT.

A remark on this clonotype: Being one base from a much bigger clone, this may be a read error. The genes are TRBV7-8 and TRBJ2-7; 8 bases are shared with TRBD1. CDR1 and CDR2 (germline): SGHVS, FQNEAQ. This CDR3 has 15 residues. The CDR3 reads CANSPRTGNSLEQYF. CDR3 DNA: TGTGCCAACAGCCCCCGGACAGGGAACTCCCTCGAGCAGTACTTC.

This clonotype occurred once. V is TRBV9 and J is TRBJ2-3; TRBD2 is a possible D gene (5 bases). Germline V gene lookup returns CDR1 SGDLS and CDR2 YYNGEE. V was cut by 3 bases and J by 4 bases, with 12 bases left in between. This CDR3 comprises 14 residues. CDR3 in DNA: TGTGCCAGCAGCGCAACTCTAGCCTCAGATACGCAGTATTTT. Its protein is CASSATLASDTQYF.

This clonotype was seen a few times. The rearrangement joins TRBV6-6 to TRBJ1-3; no reliable D call. Germline CDR1 is MNHNY and CDR2 is SVGAGI (reference sequence). This CDR3 is 16 amino acids long. The V and J ends lost 5 bases and 4 bases respectively, with 18 bases between them. The CDR3 region has the DNA TGTGCCAGCAGTAAGATATCGACTAGGTTCGGAAACACCATATATTTT. Protein product: CASSKISTRFGNTIYF.

This clonotype was seen at least ten times. The chain couples TRBV5-1 to TRBJ2-1; TRBD2 matches 7 bases. J lost 0 bases, V lost 0 bases, and 3 bases had no gene match. The CDR3 has 16 amino acids. Germline V lookup: CDR1 SGHRS, CDR2 YFSETQ. CDR3 residues: CASSLGGGGSYNEQFF. Written as DNA, the CDR3 is TGCGCCAGCAGCTTGGGTGGCGGGGGCTCCTACAATGAGCAGTTCTTC.

The V gene is TRBV29-1, the J gene TRBJ2-6; D is uncertain. Germline assignment: CDR1 SQVTM and CDR2 ANQGSEA. The CDR3 consists of 12 residues. V shed 3 bases and J shed 3 bases, with 3 bases lying between them. This chain's CDR3 is CSVESGANVLTF. The CDR3 coding sequence is TGCAGCGTTGAGAGTGGGGCCAACGTCCTGACTTTC.

This clonotype was recorded only once. The gene calls are TRBV27 and TRBJ1-4, with D tentatively TRBD1 (5 bases). The CDR3 loop spans 12 amino acids. Germline lookup yields CDR1 MNHEY and CDR2 SMNVEV (reference sequence). Between the trimmed V and J ends, which lost 3 bases and 10 bases, there was a span of 9 bases. CDR3 protein: CASSFPQGKLFF. The CDR3 DNA sequence: TGTGCCAGCAGTTTCCCGCAGGGAAAACTGTTTTTT.

This rearrangement joins TRBV5-1 to TRBJ2-3; 7 nucleotides agree with TRBD2. V trimming: 4 bases; J trimming: 0 bases; junction bases outside the gene matches: 11. The CDR3 has 17 amino acids. Germline CDR1 and CDR2: SGHRS and YFSETQ. The CDR3 DNA reads as TGCGCCAGCAGCCCTAACCCTAGCGGAATCAGCACAGATACGCAGTATTTT. Its translation is CASSPNPSGISTDTQYF.

The V and J genes are TRBV30 and TRBJ1-2; 7 positions match TRBD1. This CDR3 region has 14 residues. The trim removed 8 bases at V and 5 bases at J, leaving 14 bases unmatched. Germline V gene sequence: CDR1 GTSNPN, CDR2 SVGIG (reference sequence). The DNA of the CDR3 is TGTGCCCAGTTCCTTGAAGGGGGCGGGTATGGCTACACCTTC. As protein: CAQFLEGGGYGYTF.

A few counts support this clonotype. The V call is TRBV25-1, the J call TRBJ1-5; tentatively, D is TRBD1 (5 bases). The CDR3 length is 15 residues. CDR1 and CDR2 from the germline V gene are MGHDK and SYGVNS. Deletions cut 4 bases from V and 1 base from J, with 11 bases between. The CDR3, as DNA: TGTGCCAGCAGTGTTGCCGGGGGGAGCAATCAGCCCCAGCATTTT. Protein product: CASSVAGGSNQPQHF.